This is a list of T cell receptor beta chains from one sample in a study of shared clonotypes between healthy human individuals. TCRdb keeps only in-frame clones here, not all; method: immunoSEQ multiplex PCR. The repertoire includes roughly 720,000 clones, about 90% of them detected once, and 30% to 35% sits in the top ten. The material sequenced was memory CD8+ T cells from PBMCs. The receptor set was obtained from a young man in good health. Some clones in this sample may be carry-over from other donors' samples. Each CDR3 is given with its conserved first and last residue. D genes are given only for firm matches. Clone size is given for some rows only: seen once, a few or many times, or a class if the clone is expanded.

once	TRBJ2-7	TRBD1	TRBV4-1	CASSQSGTGLLEQYF	TGCGCCAGCAGCCAGTCCGGGACAGGGCTGCTCGAGCAGTACTTC
NA	TRBJ1-1	NA	TRBV4-2	CASSQAAGAKNTEAFF	TGTGCCAGCAGCCAAGCGGCAGGAGCCAAGAACACTGAAGCTTTCTTT
NA	TRBJ2-7	NA	TRBV29-1	CSVVSTGTYEQYF	TGCAGCGTTGTAAGCACGGGGACCTACGAGCAGTACTTC
NA	TRBJ2-7	NA	TRBV7-6	CASSLVSPSSRSYEQYF	TGTGCCAGCAGCTTAGTGTCCCCCTCGTCAAGATCCTACGAGCAGTACTTC
once	TRBJ2-3	NA	TRBV4-2	CASRTFEKRFSTDTQYF	TGTGCCAGCAGAACCTTTGAAAAGCGATTTAGCACAGATACGCAGTATTTT
NA	TRBJ2-7	TRBD1	TRBV7-9	CASSQRTGPSYEQYF	TGTGCCAGCAGCCAGCGGACAGGACCCTCCTACGAGCAGTACTTC
NA	TRBJ1-1	NA	TRBV16	CASSQSWAKTEAFF	TGTGCCAGCAGCCAATCTTGGGCGAAGACAGAGGCTTTCTTT
NA	TRBJ1-3	NA	TRBV4-1	CASTEHPGVGNTIYF	TGCGCCAGCACGGAGCACCCAGGAGTCGGAAACACCATATATTTT
NA	TRBJ1-3	NA	TRBV23-1	CASSQSGSWNTIYF	TGCGCCAGCAGTCAATCGGGGTCCTGGAACACCATATATTTT
NA	TRBJ1-5	NA	TRBV27	CASSPLGVDQPQHF	TGTGCCAGCAGCCCCCTCGGGGTTGATCAGCCCCAGCATTTT
NA	TRBJ2-6	TRBD2	TRBV4-1	CASSQPTGGTGANVLTF	TGCGCCAGCAGCCAACCAACGGGGGGGACTGGGGCCAACGTCCTGACTTTC
NA	TRBJ2-5	TRBD1	TRBV13	CASSPESGTGGGETQYF	TGTGCCAGCAGTCCCGAATCCGGGACAGGGGGCGGCGAGACCCAGTACTTC
NA	TRBJ1-5	TRBD1	TRBV9	CASSSQGGQPQHF	TGTGCCAGCAGTTCGCAGGGGGGGCAGCCCCAGCATTTT
NA	TRBJ2-3	TRBD2	TRBV7-9	CASSLLLAGTDTQYF	TGTGCCAGCAGCTTACTGTTAGCGGGGACAGATACGCAGTATTTT
once	TRBJ2-7	NA	TRBV6-4	CASSDSCRSYEQYF	TGTGCCAGCAGTGACTCTTGTCGGAGCTACGAGCAGTACTTC
NA	TRBJ1-4	NA	TRBV27	CASRYSGHRNEKLFF	TGTGCCAGCAGATACTCGGGACACCGTAATGAAAAACTGTTTTTT
NA	TRBJ1-2	NA	TRBV14	CASSRGRDGLNYGYTF	TGTGCCAGCAGCCGCGGTAGGGACGGACTGAACTATGGCTACACCTTC
NA	TRBJ1-1	TRBD1	TRBV9	CASSDSGTGVTEAFF	TGTGCCAGCAGCGATTCCGGGACAGGGGTCACTGAAGCTTTCTTT
NA	TRBJ1-5	NA	TRBV19	CASSVRDDFYQPQHF	TGTGCCAGTAGTGTTAGGGACGACTTTTATCAGCCCCAGCATTTT